The rows below give T cell receptor beta chains drawn from one sample of a study of cytomegalovirus exposure and HLA in healthy donors. Profiling relied on immunoSEQ multiplex PCR, and the TCRdb table lists in-frame clones only, not all of them. The sample records over 75,000 clones, 65% to 80% being singletons. The sequenced material came from PBMCs. The receptors originated from a man aged 35 to 55 in good health and CMV-seropositive. Both conserved end residues are part of each CDR3. The order of the fields is D gene, J gene, clone size, CDR3 length, V gene, CDR3 DNA, CDR3 protein. D genes are given only for firm matches. For some rows the clone size is stated as once, few or many, or as a class when expanded; others skip it.

-,TRBJ1-2,-,13,TRBV6-5,TGTGCCAGCAGTATGGACAGTAACTATGGCTACACCTTC,CASSMDSNYGYTF
-,TRBJ1-1,-,14,TRBV15,TGTGCCACCAGCAGAGATCTAGAGAACACTGAAGCTTTCTTT,CATSRDLENTEAFF
-,TRBJ2-7,once,14,TRBV5-1,TGCGCCAGCAGCTTGAATAGCGGTATACGTGAGCAGTACTTC,CASSLNSGIREQYF
TRBD2,TRBJ2-1,-,13,TRBV27,TGTGCCAGCAGTTGGGCGGGGGGGGATGAGCAGTTCTTC,CASSWAGGDEQFF
-,TRBJ1-2,-,17,TRBV5-8,TGTGCCAGCAGCGTGGAAGACAGTTACACTGCCATCTATGGCTACACCTTC,CASSVEDSYTAIYGYTF
TRBD2,TRBJ2-1,-,16,TRBV7-9,TGTGCCAGCAGCCCCCTGACTAGCGGGGGGATCCGTGAGCAGTTCTTC,CASSPLTSGGIREQFF
-,TRBJ2-1,few,11,TRBV12-5,TGTGCTAGTGGTTTGGGAGGGGAGCAGTTCTTC,CASGLGGEQFF
TRBD1,TRBJ2-7,-,16,TRBV11-2,TGTGCCAGCAGCCCGGGTGGGACAGGGGGTATCTACGAGCAGTACTTC,CASSPGGTGGIYEQYF
TRBD2,TRBJ2-3,-,15,TRBV9,TGTGCCAGCAGCAGGACTAGCGCACGCACAGATACGCAGTATTTT,CASSRTSARTDTQYF
-,TRBJ2-3,-,14,TRBV4-1,TGCGCCAGCAGCCAGGGGACTAGCACAGATACGCAGTATTTT,CASSQGTSTDTQYF
TRBD1,TRBJ1-4,-,15,TRBV4-1,TGCGCCAGCAGCCCACCCGACAGGGAAGGGGAAAAACTGTTTTTT,CASSPPDREGEKLFF
-,TRBJ1-1,-,13,TRBV7-8,TGTGCCAGCACCGGGACTTTAGGCACTGAAGCTTTCTTT,CASTGTLGTEAFF
TRBD1,TRBJ1-4,-,14,TRBV5-8,TGTGCCAGCAGCTTGGCGGACAGGGGGATGAAACTGTTTTTT,CASSLADRGMKLFF
-,TRBJ2-5,once,16,TRBV5-4,TGTGCCAGCAGCTCAAGCGGTAGCGGAAGCCAAGAGACCCAGTACTTC,CASSSSGSGSQETQYF
-,TRBJ1-3,-,15,TRBV7-2,TGTGCCAGCAGCTTAGCTGGGGGCTCAGGAAACACCATATATTTT,CASSLAGGSGNTIYF
TRBD2,TRBJ2-5,-,15,TRBV2,TGTGCCAGCAGTCGACTAGCGGGGGGTCAAGAGACCCAGTACTTC,CASSRLAGGQETQYF
-,TRBJ1-5,few,15,TRBV7-2,TGTGCCAGCAGCTTAGTGGCAGGGCTTAATCAGCCCCAGCATTTT,CASSLVAGLNQPQHF
-,TRBJ2-7,-,15,TRBV5-4,TGTGCCAGCAGCTCAACCGACGGGAGCTCCTACGAGCAGTACTTC,CASSSTDGSSYEQYF
-,TRBJ2-7,-,13,TRBV29-1,TGCAGCGTTGAAGCTGGGACTGACTACGAGCAGTACTTC,CSVEAGTDYEQYF
-,TRBJ2-7,-,16,TRBV1,TGCACCAGCAGCCAAGATTGCGGACAGCCTTCCTACGAGCAGTACTTC,CTSSQDCGQPSYEQYF
TRBD1,TRBJ1-1,-,14,TRBV27,TGTGCCAGCAGTTTAAGGCAGGGGGCCACTGAAGCTTTCTTT,CASSLRQGATEAFF
-,TRBJ2-7,-,13,TRBV5-4,TGTGCCAGCAGACCCCAGGGATCCTACGAGCAGTACTTC,CASRPQGSYEQYF
-,TRBJ1-5,-,16,TRBV12-1,TGTGCCAGCAGCGCGCGGGACAGGGGTAGCAATCAGCCCCAGCATTTT,CASSARDRGSNQPQHF
-,TRBJ1-2,-,13,TRBV7-9,TGTGCCAGCAGCTCCGCACTCAGGGGAGGCTACACCTTC,CASSSALRGGYTF
TRBD1,TRBJ1-1,-,15,TRBV18,TGTGCCAGCTCACCGACAGGGGCTTCGGACACTGAAGCTTTCTTT,CASSPTGASDTEAFF
-,TRBJ1-1,once,13,TRBV27,TGTGCCAGCAGTTTCAACGGGGGATGTGAAGCTTTCTTT,CASSFNGGCEAFF
-,TRBJ1-1,-,14,TRBV2,TGTGCCAGCAGTGTGGACCCGACGCGGGCTGAAGCTTTCTTT,CASSVDPTRAEAFF
-,TRBJ1-2,-,14,TRBV2,TGTGCCAGCAGTGAAATGCTAGGGAGGAATGGCTACACCTTC,CASSEMLGRNGYTF
-,TRBJ2-7,-,15,TRBV18,TGTGCCAGCTCAGATGAGGGGGACGGTACCTACGAGCAGTACTTC,CASSDEGDGTYEQYF
TRBD1,TRBJ2-5,-,15,TRBV7-3,TGTGCCAGCAGCTTAACCGGACAGGCCCAAGAGACCCAGTACTTC,CASSLTGQAQETQYF
-,TRBJ2-3,-,14,TRBV6-1,TGTGCCAGCCTTCCCGCGGGCAGCACAGATACGCAGTATTTT,CASLPAGSTDTQYF
-,TRBJ1-1,once,15,TRBV5-5,TGTGCCAGCAGCTTGGGGAGGGTGATGAACACTGAAGCTTTCTTT,CASSLGRVMNTEAFF